This T cell receptor (beta chain) was sequenced in a study of shared clonotypes between healthy human individuals. Overall study: CD4 naive and memory got three plates each, CD8 naive two, CD8 memory one.

Sequencing was performed with immunoSEQ multiplex PCR; in TCRdb, only in-frame clones are kept and a portion is missing. Among a few million clones listed, approximately 94% were seen once. With respect to this clone: Its specificity is not known.

Study-level results: Represented diversity, genetic and exposure-history alike, was limited by few donors. Larger estimated richness was generally recorded for naive subsets relative to memory subsets.

Researchers partitioned CD4+ cells into CD45RA+ naive and CD45RA-negative memory subsets. CDR1 GTSNPN and CDR2 SVGIG come from the germline V gene (reference sequence). The V segment lost 0 bases and the J segment 6 bases; nucleotides outside the gene matches: 4. The CDR3 covers 13 residues. This clonotype originated in a man in his late teens or twenties in good health. Sample: naive CD4+ T cells sorted from blood. Described subset: CD45RA+ positively selected. This chain uses TRBV30 with TRBJ2-7; 8 bases are a match to TRBD1. CDR3 sequence reads: CAWSVGQGTEQYF. The DNA of the CDR3 is TGTGCCTGGAGTGTAGGACAGGGAACCGAGCAGTACTTC.